The T cell receptor (beta chain) described here comes from a study of blood T cell repertoires in COVID-19. Under the authors' procedure: Estimation of nucleated cell counts was performed using reference gene primer amplification. TCRdb's copy holds only in-frame clones and misses some; the assay was immunoSEQ multiplex PCR. V, J and clone size were drawn from that table, and D and trimming were deduced from the DNA. Found here are roughly 49,000 clones, 85% to 95% of them singletons; the top ten hold roughly 9.8%. Germline CDR1 MNHEY, CDR2 SVGAGI. V dropped 0 bases and J dropped 5 bases, with 17 bases sitting between them. The CDR3 extends over 16 amino acids.

This clonotype was obtained from a woman of 80 years or more with acute or convalescent COVID-19. Sequenced: peripheral blood. The V gene is TRBV6-5, the J gene TRBJ2-7; TRBD2 is a possible D gene (6 bases). The CDR3 nucleotides are TGTGCCAGCAGTTACTCCCCCCCCTGGGGAGGCGACGAGCAGTACTTC. Protein sequence: CASSYSPPWGGDEQYF.